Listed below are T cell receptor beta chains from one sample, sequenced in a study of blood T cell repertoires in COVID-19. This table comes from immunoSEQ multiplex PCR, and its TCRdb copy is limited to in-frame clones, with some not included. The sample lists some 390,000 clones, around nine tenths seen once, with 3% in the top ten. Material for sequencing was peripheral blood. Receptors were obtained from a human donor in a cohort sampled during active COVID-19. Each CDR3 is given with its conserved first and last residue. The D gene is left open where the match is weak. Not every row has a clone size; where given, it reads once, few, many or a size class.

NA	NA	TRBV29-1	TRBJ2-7	TGCAGCGTTTTCAGGGGCGAGCAGTACTTC	CSVFRGEQYF
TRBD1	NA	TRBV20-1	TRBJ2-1	TGCAGTGCCAGTTCCGACAGGGGATGGGAGCAGTTCTTC	CSASSDRGWEQFF
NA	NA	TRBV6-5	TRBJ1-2	TGTGCCAGCAGTTACTCACAGGGTGGCTATGGCTACACCTTC	CASSYSQGGYGYTF
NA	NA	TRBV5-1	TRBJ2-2	TGCGCCAGCAGCTTGATTCAGGATGGGCTACCATACACCGGGGAGCTGTTTTTT	CASSLIQDGLPYTGELFF
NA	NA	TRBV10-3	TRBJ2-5	TGTGCCATCAGTCAGGACATAGGGTCACAAGAGACCCAGTACTTC	CAISQDIGSQETQYF
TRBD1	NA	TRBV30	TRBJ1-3	TGTGCCTGCCCAACTCGGACAGGGGCGGGGGGAAACACCATATATTTT	CACPTRTGAGGNTIYF
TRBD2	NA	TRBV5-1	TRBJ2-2	TGCGCCAGCAGCTCAGGACTAGGTACCACCGGGGAGCTGTTTTTT	CASSSGLGTTGELFF
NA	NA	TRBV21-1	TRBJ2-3	TGTGCCAGATACTCCTTCCCGGGGCCCTCTTGTAAGGGGGTCACAGATACGCAGTATTTT	CARYSFPGPSCKGVTDTQYF
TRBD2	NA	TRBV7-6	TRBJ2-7	TGTGCCAGCAGCCTTGGGACTAGCGGGGGGTACGAGCAGTACTTC	CASSLGTSGGYEQYF
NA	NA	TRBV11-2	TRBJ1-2	TGTGCCAGCAGCTTAGATCACAACAGGGCCGGCTATGGCTACACCTTC	CASSLDHNRAGYGYTF
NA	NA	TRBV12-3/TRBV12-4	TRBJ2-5	TGTGCCAGCAGTTTGGCGGCTTCCGAGACCCAGTACTTC	CASSLAASETQYF
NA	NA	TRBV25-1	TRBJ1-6	TGTGCCAGCCGACTCGTACAAGATTCACCCCTCCACTTT	CASRLVQDSPLHF
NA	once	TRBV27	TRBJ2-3	TGTGCCAGCACCCTTACGGGGGTCTCCACAGATACGCAGTATTTT	CASTLTGVSTDTQYF
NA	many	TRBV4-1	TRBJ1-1	TGCGCCAGCAGCGGGGAGGGTTTCATGAATGAAGCTTTCTTT	CASSGEGFMNEAFF
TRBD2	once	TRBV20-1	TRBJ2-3	TGCAGTGCTAGTGGCGGGAGATCCCCAGATACGCAGTATTTT	CSASGGRSPDTQYF
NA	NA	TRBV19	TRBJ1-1	TGTGCCAGTAGTGCAGTCCTGCGGGGGAACACTGAAGCTTTCTTT	CASSAVLRGNTEAFF
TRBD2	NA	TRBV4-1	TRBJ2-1	TGCGCCAGCAGCCGAGATTTTAGCGGGAGGGTATCCTACAATGAGCAGTTCTTC	CASSRDFSGRVSYNEQFF
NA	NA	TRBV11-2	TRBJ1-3	TGTGCCAGCAGCTTAGCGGCTGGAAACACCATATATTTT	CASSLAAGNTIYF
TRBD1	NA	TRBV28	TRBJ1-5	TGTGCCAGCAGTATACAGGGGTGGCAGCCCCAGCATTTT	CASSIQGWQPQHF
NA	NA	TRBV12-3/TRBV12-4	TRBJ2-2	TGTGCCAGCCCTCAGGGCGAGGAGCTGTTTTTT	CASPQGEELFF
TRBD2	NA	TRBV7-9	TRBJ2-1	TGTGCCAGCAGCTTGGGACTAGCGAACTACAATGAGCAGTTCTTC	CASSLGLANYNEQFF
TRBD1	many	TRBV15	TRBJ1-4	TGTGCCACCAGCAGGATGGCCGGGACAGGGGACGAAAAACTGTTTTTT	CATSRMAGTGDEKLFF
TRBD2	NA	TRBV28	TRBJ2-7	TGTGCCAGCAGTTTAGAGGCGGGACTAGCGAGATACGAGCAGTACTTC	CASSLEAGLARYEQYF
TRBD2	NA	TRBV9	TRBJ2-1	TGTGCCAGCAGTGCCCCGGGGGGACCTTACAATGAGCAGTTCTTC	CASSAPGGPYNEQFF
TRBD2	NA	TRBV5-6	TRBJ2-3	TGTGCCAGCAGCCCGCCGTCTAGCGGGGGCACAGATACGCAGTATTTT	CASSPPSSGGTDTQYF
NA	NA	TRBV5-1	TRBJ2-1	TGCGCCAGCAGCTTCCCGACAGGCCCTAGACCCTACAATGAGCAGTTCTTC	CASSFPTGPRPYNEQFF
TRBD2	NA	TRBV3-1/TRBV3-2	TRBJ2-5	TGTGCCAGCAGCCGAGCGGGGGGCCCAGAGACCCAGTACTTC	CASSRAGGPETQYF
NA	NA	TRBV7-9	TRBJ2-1	TGTGCCAGCAGCTTAGGCACAGGCCCCAACTACAATGAGCAGTTCTTC	CASSLGTGPNYNEQFF
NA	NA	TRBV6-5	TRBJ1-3	TGTGCCAGCAGTTACTCTTTGGGGGCCACCATATATTTT	CASSYSLGATIYF